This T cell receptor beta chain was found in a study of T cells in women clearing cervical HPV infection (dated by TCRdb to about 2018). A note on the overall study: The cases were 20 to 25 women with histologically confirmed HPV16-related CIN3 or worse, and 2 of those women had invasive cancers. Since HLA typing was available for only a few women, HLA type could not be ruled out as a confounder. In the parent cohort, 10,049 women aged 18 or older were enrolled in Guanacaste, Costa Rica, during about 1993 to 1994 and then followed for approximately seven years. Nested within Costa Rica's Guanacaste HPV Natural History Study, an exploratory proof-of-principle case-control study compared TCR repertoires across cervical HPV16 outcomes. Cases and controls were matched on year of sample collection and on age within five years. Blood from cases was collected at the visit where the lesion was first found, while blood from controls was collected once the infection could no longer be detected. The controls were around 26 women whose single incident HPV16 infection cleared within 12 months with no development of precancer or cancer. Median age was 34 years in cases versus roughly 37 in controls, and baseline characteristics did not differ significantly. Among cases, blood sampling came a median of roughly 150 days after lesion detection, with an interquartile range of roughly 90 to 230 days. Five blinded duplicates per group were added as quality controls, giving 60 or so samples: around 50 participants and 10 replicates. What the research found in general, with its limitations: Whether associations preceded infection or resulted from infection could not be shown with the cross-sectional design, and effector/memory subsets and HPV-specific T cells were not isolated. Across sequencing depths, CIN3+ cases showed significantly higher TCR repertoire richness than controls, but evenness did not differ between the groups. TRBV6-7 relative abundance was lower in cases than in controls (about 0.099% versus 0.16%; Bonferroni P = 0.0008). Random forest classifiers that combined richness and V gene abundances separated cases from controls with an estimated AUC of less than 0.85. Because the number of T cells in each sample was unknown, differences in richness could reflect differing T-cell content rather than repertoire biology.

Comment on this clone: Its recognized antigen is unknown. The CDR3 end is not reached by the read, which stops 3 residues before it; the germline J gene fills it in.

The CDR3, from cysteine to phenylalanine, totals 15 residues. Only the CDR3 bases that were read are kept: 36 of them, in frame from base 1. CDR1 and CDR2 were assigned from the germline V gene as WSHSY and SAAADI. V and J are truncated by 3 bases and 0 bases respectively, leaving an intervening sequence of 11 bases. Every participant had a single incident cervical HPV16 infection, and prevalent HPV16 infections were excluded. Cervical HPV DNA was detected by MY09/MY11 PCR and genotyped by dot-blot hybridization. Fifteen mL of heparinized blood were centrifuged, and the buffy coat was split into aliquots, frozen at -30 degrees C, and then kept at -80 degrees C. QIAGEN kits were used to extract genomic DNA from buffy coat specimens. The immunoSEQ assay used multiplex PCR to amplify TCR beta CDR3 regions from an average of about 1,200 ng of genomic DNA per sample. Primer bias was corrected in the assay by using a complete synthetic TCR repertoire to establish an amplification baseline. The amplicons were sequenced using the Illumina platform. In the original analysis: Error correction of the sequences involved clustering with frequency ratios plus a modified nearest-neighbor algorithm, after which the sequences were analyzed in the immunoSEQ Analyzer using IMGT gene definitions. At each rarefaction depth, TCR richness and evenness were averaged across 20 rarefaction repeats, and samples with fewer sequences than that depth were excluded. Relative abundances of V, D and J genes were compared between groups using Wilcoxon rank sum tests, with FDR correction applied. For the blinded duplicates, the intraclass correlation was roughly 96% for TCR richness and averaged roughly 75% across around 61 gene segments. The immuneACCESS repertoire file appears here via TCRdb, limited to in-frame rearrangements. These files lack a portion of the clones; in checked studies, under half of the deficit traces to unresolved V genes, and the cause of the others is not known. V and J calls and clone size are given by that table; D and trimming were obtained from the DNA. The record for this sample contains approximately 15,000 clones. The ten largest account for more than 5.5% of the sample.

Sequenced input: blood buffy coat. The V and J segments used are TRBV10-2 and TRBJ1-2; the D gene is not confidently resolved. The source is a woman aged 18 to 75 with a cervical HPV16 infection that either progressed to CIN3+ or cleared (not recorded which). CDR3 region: CASSEVGTSNYGYTF. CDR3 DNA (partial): TGCGCCAGCAGTGAAGTGGGCACCTCTAACTATGGC.